The following is a TCR beta chain sequence with its context. Its antigen is still unknown. The record originates from a study of naive and memory T cell subsets. Findings of the study overall: Possibly reflecting memory cells re-expressing CD45RA, a few larger clonotypes occurred in naive repertoires, especially CD8. RNA-based TCR counts may shift with T cell activation and differentiation. Between naive and memory subsets, TCR abundance power law exponents differed.

V was clipped by 4 bases and J by 3 bases; unmatched bases: 3. Germline CDR1 reads SGHDN; CDR2 reads FVKESK. The CDR3 length is 13 residues. Both TRBC1 and TRBC2 were covered by a beta constant-region primer of two equimolar oligonucleotides. Nested alpha and beta constant-region primers with the SP2 primer drove four PCR rounds on ligated cDNA. One entry per CDR3 protein, called by TCRdb with MiXCR from the UMI-ligation and nested PCR reads. The sample carries tens of thousands of distinct CDR3 sequences, about 11% recorded once. The receptor comes from a human donor in good health. J is TRBJ2-7 and V is TRBV14; 7 positions match TRBD2. Sequenced input: naive CD4+ T cells from blood. Here the CDR3 DNA reads TGTGCCAGCAGCCCCCTAGCGGTCTACGAGCAGTACTTC. Translating gives CASSPLAVYEQYF.